This entry lists 21 T cell receptor beta chains sequenced from one sample in a study of Graves' ophthalmopathy and Graves' hyperthyroidism. CDR3 regions of TCR beta were amplified from RNA transcripts. An initial RT-PCR round employing HTBI primers preceded a second-round multiplex PCR. TCRdb redid the calling of the multiplex PCR reads with MiXCR, one entry per CDR3 protein. The data show about 620,000 distinct CDR3 sequences, about 24% seen once. The sequenced material came from peripheral blood. These TCRs come from a woman aged 18 to 35 with stable Graves' hyperthyroidism. Some clones in this sample may be carry-over from other donors' samples.

With respect to this clonotype: It may be a read error: a sequence one base away is much more abundant. The chain is built from TRBV6-1 and TRBJ1-1; TRBD1 matches at 8 bases. This CDR3 spans 16 amino acids. V shed 8 bases and J 0 bases; nucleotides not matched to a gene: 11. The germline V gene encodes CDR1 MNHNS and CDR2 SASEGT. DNA of the CDR3: TGTGCCAGCCGTAGCGGGACGACAGGGGTGAACACTGAAGCTTTCTTT. Translation: CASRSGTTGVNTEAFF.

This clonotype was recorded many times. The chain links TRBV6-5 to TRBJ2-7; D is uncertain. V lost 7 bases to trimming and J lost 3 bases, with 7 bases between them. Germline CDR1 and CDR2: MNHEY and SVGAGI. The CDR3 loop spans 11 amino acids. The CDR3 here is CASIWGYEQYF. The CDR3 nucleotides read TGTGCCAGCATCTGGGGCTACGAGCAGTACTTC.

This clonotype was counted at least ten times. V gene TRBV6-5 combines with J gene TRBJ2-5, with D perhaps TRBD1 or TRBD2 (5 bases each). Germline loops: CDR1 MNHEY, CDR2 SVGAGI. The V and J ends lost 6 bases and 6 bases respectively, with 20 bases between them. CDR3 size: 15 residues. The CDR3: CASRAGGTPGKTQYF. CDR3 in DNA: TGTGCCAGCAGAGCTGGGGGTACGCCGGGGAAGACCCAGTACTTC.

This clonotype was seen many times. This chain joins TRBV10-3 and TRBJ2-3; TRBD1 matches at 7 bases. The junction had 5 bases not matched to a gene; V was cut back by 2 bases and J by 0 bases. Per germline, CDR1 ENHRY and CDR2 SYGVKD. CDR3 length: 16 residues. DNA for the CDR3: TGTGCCATCAGTGAGGACAGGGCCTATAGCACAGATACGCAGTATTTT. It is translated as CAISEDRAYSTDTQYF.

The V call is TRBV6-1, the J call TRBJ1-3; no clear D. This CDR3 is 11 amino acids long. Germline assignment: CDR1 MNHNS and CDR2 SASEGT. V was cut by 2 bases and J by 9 bases, with 5 bases left in between. This CDR3 is CASSETGTIYF. The CDR3 DNA reads TGTGCCAGCAGTGAAACCGGCACCATATATTTT.

The DNA of the CDR3 is TGTGCCAGCACCATGGGACAAGGTCACTATGGCTACACCTTC. It specifies CASTMGQGHYGYTF. J is TRBJ1-2 and V is TRBV6-2 or TRBV6-3, with D perhaps TRBD1 (6 bases). CDR1 and CDR2 (germline): MNHEY, SVGEGT. The V gene lost 7 bases and the J gene lost 3 bases, with 15 bases spanning the gap. The CDR3 extends over 14 amino acids.

At least ten counts were recorded for this clonotype. The chain recombines TRBV20-1 with TRBJ2-7; 8 bases line up with TRBD1. V dropped 4 bases and J dropped 1; count of bases not matched to a gene: 3. This CDR3 comprises 13 residues. Germline V gene data show CDR1 as DFQATT and CDR2 as SNEGSKA (reference sequence). The CDR3 is CSANRDRSYEQYF. As DNA, the CDR3 is TGCAGTGCTAACCGGGACAGGTCCTACGAGCAGTACTTC.

This clonotype was recorded many times. Since a much larger clone is just one base distant, this may be a read error. The J gene is TRBJ1-6, the V gene TRBV20-1; TRBD1 matches 7 bases. Germline CDR1 is DFQATT and CDR2 is SNEGSKA (reference sequence). The CDR3 covers 12 residues. The chain's CDR3 is CGATGSGSPLHF. The CDR3 coding sequence is TGCGGTGCGACAGGGTCAGGTTCACCCCTCCACTTT.

This clonotype was detected once. V usage is TRBV2 and J usage is TRBJ1-6, with 9 bases that match TRBD1. The J segment lost 8 bases and the V segment lost 4 bases, leaving 12 bases of the junction unmatched. This CDR3 has 17 residues. CDR1 and CDR2 (germline): SNHLY, FYNNEI. The CDR3 protein is CASSAGPHRGQDSPLHF. The CDR3, as DNA: TGTGCCAGCAGTGCGGGGCCTCACAGGGGGCAGGATTCACCCCTCCACTTT.

The CDR3 coding sequence is TGCGCCAGCAGCCAAGAGGACAGGGACGATCAGCCCCAGCATTTT. Translated: CASSQEDRDDQPQHF. The rearrangement links TRBV4-1 to TRBJ1-5, with 8 bases lining up with TRBD1. CDR3 size: 15 residues. The germline CDR1 and CDR2 sequences are MGHRA and YSYEKL. Trimming at V came to 0 bases and at J to 5 bases, leaving 3 bases not matched to a gene.

This clonotype was counted many times. This rearrangement joins TRBV16 to TRBJ1-6, with D possibly TRBD1 on 6 matching bases. This CDR3 region has 14 residues. Trimming removed 2 bases from V and 6 bases from J, with 8 bases in between. CDR1 KGHSY and CDR2 FQNENV come from the germline V gene. DNA of the CDR3: TGTGCCAGCAGCCAAAGGGACACTAATTCACCCCTCCACTTT. Its protein is CASSQRDTNSPLHF. The full variable domain, its missing parts supplied by reference TRBV16 and TRBJ1-6, is GEEVAQTPKHLVRGEGQKAKLYCAPIKGHSYVFWYQQVLKNEFKFLISFQNENVFDETGMPKERFSAKCLPNSPCSLEIQATKLEDSAVYFCASSQRDTNSPLHFGNGTRLTVT.

This clonotype was observed at least ten times. The chain recombines TRBV19 with TRBJ2-2; no clear D gene. This CDR3 has 15 amino acids. Germline values: CDR1 LNHDA, CDR2 SQIVND (reference sequence). V dropped 10 bases and J dropped 0 bases, with 15 bases sitting between them. CDR3 in DNA: TGTGCCACCCAAAGGGCCAGCGCGAACACCGGGGAGCTGTTTTTT. Protein sequence: CATQRASANTGELFF.

The table lists this clonotype with many counts. V usage is TRBV11-2 and J usage is TRBJ1-6; 9 bases align to TRBD1. J lost 6 bases, V lost 5 bases, and 5 bases had no gene match. The CDR3 has 15 amino acids. Germline V gene lookup returns CDR1 SGHAT and CDR2 FQNNGV. DNA of the CDR3: TGTGCCAGCAGCCGGCCGGGACAGGGTAATTCACCCCTCCACTTT. Encoded protein: CASSRPGQGNSPLHF.

There are many counts of this clonotype. This rearrangement joins TRBV13 to TRBJ1-1, with D unresolved. Germline CDR1 and CDR2: PRHDT and FYEKMQ (reference sequence). The germline V and J ends were trimmed by 1 base and 3 bases, with 3 bases remaining between them. The CDR3 is made up of 12 amino acids. The CDR3 loop reads CASSLDDTEAFF. The DNA for the CDR3 is TGTGCCAGCAGCTTAGATGACACTGAAGCTTTCTTT.

This clonotype came up many times. The rearrangement links TRBV2 to TRBJ2-3; D might be TRBD2 (5 bases). Germline CDR1 is SNHLY and CDR2 is FYNNEI. V shed 4 bases and J shed 0 bases, with 11 bases lying between them. CDR3 length: 15 amino acids. Written as DNA, the CDR3 is TGTGCCAGCAGTGGTGCGGGTACTAGCACAGATACGCAGTATTTT. As protein: CASSGAGTSTDTQYF.

This clonotype was detected ten times or more. The rearrangement links TRBV7-2 to TRBJ2-4, with D perhaps matching TRBD2 (5 bases). The CDR3 runs 16 residues. Per the germline V gene, CDR1 is SGHTA and CDR2 is FQGNSA. Trimming took off 7 bases at V and 0 bases at J, with 16 bases between the two ends. CDR3 amino acids: CASTPPAGIAKNIQYF. Written as DNA, the CDR3 is TGTGCCAGCACCCCACCCGCCGGGATAGCCAAAAACATTCAGTACTTC.

The table lists this clonotype with many counts. The V gene is TRBV28, the J gene TRBJ2-7; TRBD2 matches 14 bases. The V gene end was trimmed by 5 bases and the J gene end by 4 bases; junction bases not matched to a gene: 7. The CDR3 contains 16 residues. Germline CDR1 MDHEN, CDR2 SYDVKM. The CDR3 DNA is TGTGCCAGCAGTACACTGACTAGCGGGAGGGAATACGAGCAGTACTTC. This translates into CASSTLTSGREYEQYF.

This clonotype was counted at least ten times. The gene calls are TRBV6-5 and TRBJ1-2; D ambiguous. Looked up from germline, CDR1 is MNHEY and CDR2 is SVGAGI. The V end lost 4 bases, the J end lost 2 bases, and 8 bases lay between the germline ends. The CDR3 is made up of 13 amino acids. CDR3 sequence (DNA): TGTGCCAGCAGTTGGTCTCGGAACTATGGCTACACCTTC. Amino acid sequence: CASSWSRNYGYTF.

This clonotype was detected ten times or more. This chain connects TRBV7-9 to TRBJ2-7; the D is unclear. CDR1 and CDR2 from the germline V gene are SEHNR and FQNEAQ (reference sequence). This CDR3 is 14 amino acids long. V dropped 5 bases and J dropped 4 bases, with 15 bases sitting between them. The CDR3 here is CASSRSLGAYEQYF. Here the CDR3 DNA reads TGTGCCAGCAGCCGCTCGTTAGGAGCTTACGAGCAGTACTTC.

This clonotype was counted at least ten times. The rearrangement joins TRBV6-1 to TRBJ2-7; 7 bases map to TRBD2. Per germline, CDR1 MNHNS and CDR2 SASEGT. The CDR3 has 17 residues. The V segment lost 4 bases and the J segment 4 bases; nucleotides outside the gene matches: 16. As DNA, the CDR3 is TGTGCCAGCAGTGGTTCTCGTGGAGCGGGGCCATGGTACGAGCAGTACTTC. It encodes CASSGSRGAGPWYEQYF.

J is TRBJ2-7 and V is TRBV6-1, with D possibly called TRBD1 or TRBD2 (6 bases each). The V end was cut by 6 bases, the J end by 5 bases, with 14 bases between. From germline, CDR1 is MNHNS and CDR2 SASEGT. This CDR3 is built from 13 residues. The CDR3 nucleotides read TGTGCCAGCAGAGGGGGGCGGCCCAACGAGCAGTACTTC. This codes for CASRGGRPNEQYF.